The entry that follows covers one TCR beta chain sequence. As yet, its antigen is unknown. Only in-frame clones appear in the TCRdb table, and some are missing; sequencing was by immunoSEQ multiplex PCR. This table holds roughly 80,000 clones, around 85% found once. The data derive from a study of OX40 agonist ivuxolimab in advanced cancers. As for the study in general: It was ivuxolimab, an agonistic anti-OX40 (CD134) antibody, that patients were treated with. Participants could have had prior anti-PD-1, anti-PD-L1 or anti-CTLA-4 therapy, and roughly 40% had some. Study results and limitations: On average, a greater number of expanded clones characterised CD8+ T cells relative to CD4+. Doses of 0.1 to 3.0 mg/kg were accompanied by clonal expansion of CD4+ and CD8+ blood T cells by week 6.

The CDR3 runs to 15 residues. Per the germline V gene, CDR1 is KGHSH and CDR2 is LQKENI. J gave up 3 bases and V 6 bases, and 8 bases lay outside the gene matches. The sequence was obtained from an adult with an advanced solid tumor such as melanoma, head and neck, liver or kidney cancer. The sequences come from CD4+ or CD8+ T cells sorted from blood, collected in a trial of the OX40 agonist ivuxolimab. This chain joins TRBV18 and TRBJ2-3; 8 nucleotides match TRBD2. The CDR3 coding sequence is TGTGCCAGCTCCCCCAGGAGCGGGAGAACAGATACGCAGTATTTT. It encodes CASSPRSGRTDTQYF.